The 11 T cell receptor beta chains presented below share a single source sample, sequenced in a study of T cells in Graves' hyperthyroidism and ophthalmopathy. Amplification targeted TCR beta CDR3 regions from RNA transcripts. HTBI primers were employed in a first-round RT-PCR of the TCR CDR3. MiXCR, run by TCRdb on the multiplex PCR reads, gives a single entry per CDR3 protein. This table has 380,000 or so distinct CDR3 sequences, 13% appearing once. Sequenced sample: blood. Source of these receptors: a man aged 25 to 40 with Graves' hyperthyroidism that later progressed to Graves' ophthalmopathy.

The table lists this clonotype with many counts. V gene TRBV27 combines with J gene TRBJ2-7, with D possibly matching TRBD1 (5 bases). Trimming took 5 bases from V and 2 from J, leaving 7 bases between them. Germline V gene sequence: CDR1 MNHEY, CDR2 SMNVEV (reference sequence). The CDR3 covers 12 residues. For the CDR3, the DNA is TGTGCCAGCAGTAGGGGCCCCTACGAGCAGTACTTC. It specifies CASSRGPYEQYF.

The rearrangement joins TRBV24-1 to TRBJ2-3, with TRBD1 as a possible D gene (6 bases). Germline V gene data show CDR1 as KGHDR and CDR2 as SFDVKD. The CDR3 covers 17 residues. Trimming stripped 9 bases from V and 2 bases from J, with 23 bases between. In DNA form, the CDR3 reads TGTGCCACCTGTGGTTTCCAGGGGAAGGTCCCCACAGATACGCAGTATTTT. Translation gives CATCGFQGKVPTDTQYF.

This clonotype has a handful of counts. The chain couples TRBV19 to TRBJ1-5; 12 bases are a match to TRBD1. CDR3 length: 16 amino acids. After removal of 4 bases from V and 7 bases from J, the junction contained 8 bases not matched to a gene. CDR1 and CDR2 from the germline V gene are LNHDA and SQIVND (reference sequence). CDR3: CASSSWDRGHRQPQHF. The DNA for the CDR3 is TGTGCCAGTAGTAGCTGGGACAGGGGGCACAGGCAGCCCCAGCATTTT. The variable domain in full, with the rest retrieved from reference TRBV19 and TRBJ1-5, is DGGITQSPKYLFRKEGQNVTLSCEQNLNHDAMYWYRQDPGQGLRLIYYSQIVNDFQKGDIAEGYSVSREKKESFPLTVTSAQKNPTAFYLCASSSWDRGHRQPQHFGDGTRLSIL.

The chain employs TRBV13 and TRBJ1-3; TRBD1 might be the D (6 bases). Trimming removed 5 bases from V and 4 bases from J, with 18 bases in between. This CDR3 spans 16 amino acids. The V gene's germline CDR1 is PRHDT and CDR2 FYEKMQ (reference sequence). CDR3 in amino acids: CASSRYPQGSGNTIYF. DNA of the CDR3: TGTGCCAGCAGCCGCTACCCACAGGGATCCGGAAACACCATATATTTT.

This clonotype has a handful of counts. The chain is built from TRBV6-1 and TRBJ2-7, with 8 nucleotides matching TRBD1. With V trimmed by 2 bases and J by 2 bases, 5 bases remained unmatched. The CDR3 is 15 amino acids. Germline V CDR1 and CDR2: MNHNS, SASEGT. This CDR3 is CASSESARGPYEQYF. The DNA of the CDR3 is TGTGCCAGCAGTGAATCGGCCAGGGGGCCCTACGAGCAGTACTTC.

This clonotype turned up a few times. The chain is built from TRBV6-2 or TRBV6-3 and TRBJ2-3, with 8 bases fitting TRBD2. The V segment lost 5 bases and the J segment 2 bases; nucleotides outside the gene matches: 12. Germline CDR1 MNHEY, CDR2 SVGEGT. CDR3 length equals 17 residues. CDR3 sequence reads: CASSHPPAGGPTDTQYF. CDR3 nucleotide sequence: TGTGCCAGCAGTCACCCTCCTGCGGGGGGACCCACAGATACGCAGTATTTT.

This clonotype came up a few times. The chain joins TRBV27 to TRBJ1-4; 8 bases agree with TRBD1. CDR3 length: 19 amino acids. Germline trimming cut 0 bases from V and 7 bases from J; bases unmatched to any gene: 16. CDR1 MNHEY and CDR2 SMNVEV come from the germline V gene (reference sequence). This CDR3 reads CASSLSSPGQARGVEKLFF. The CDR3 DNA follows: TGTGCCAGCAGTTTATCGAGCCCGGGACAGGCACGGGGGGTTGAAAAACTGTTTTTT.

J is TRBJ2-6 and V is TRBV15; no reliable D call. Germline CDR1 is LNHNV and CDR2 is YYDKDF (reference sequence). This CDR3 is built from 16 residues. Trimming stripped 0 bases from V and 2 bases from J, with 8 bases between. The CDR3 protein is CATSRDRQTGANVLTF. CDR3 DNA: TGTGCCACCAGCAGAGATCGTCAGACTGGGGCCAACGTCCTGACTTTC.

The chain has TRBV2 and TRBJ2-1; D is possibly TRBD2 (6 bases). The CDR3 is 15 amino acids. Germline CDR1 and CDR2: SNHLY and FYNNEI. Trimming took off 6 bases at V and 7 bases at J, with 19 bases between the two ends. DNA of the CDR3: TGTGCCAGCAGCTTCCGAAGTAGCGGTCTGAATGAGCAGTTCTTC. Translating gives CASSFRSSGLNEQFF.

This clonotype was picked up a small number of times. V usage is TRBV4-1 and J usage is TRBJ1-3; D call uncertain. Germline assignment: CDR1 MGHRA and CDR2 YSYEKL. Trimming took 2 bases from V and 4 from J, leaving 9 bases between them. The CDR3 covers 14 residues. The CDR3 is CASSQPTSGNTIYF. DNA for the CDR3: TGCGCCAGCAGCCAACCGACCTCCGGAAACACCATATATTTT.

V gene TRBV27 combines with J gene TRBJ2-5, with D tentatively TRBD1 (6 bases). Germline CDR1 is MNHEY and CDR2 is SMNVEV (reference sequence). The length of the CDR3 is 16 residues. V lost 7 bases to trimming and J lost 4 bases, with 22 bases between them. For the CDR3, the DNA is TGTGCCAGCAATTCGTACTCACAGGGTTGGGGAGAGACCCAGTACTTC. This encodes CASNSYSQGWGETQYF.